The 2 T cell receptor beta chains listed next were all sequenced from one sample in a study of control samples from healthy donors and cancer patients. Sequencing used immunoSEQ multiplex PCR; TCRdb keeps in-frame clones, though not all of them. The sample table includes some 190,000 clones. Sequencing input: blood. These receptors were obtained from a woman aged 25-40 years in good health.

V usage is TRBV15 and J usage is TRBJ1-2; D is uncertain. The germline CDR1 and CDR2 sequences are LNHNV and YYDKDF (reference sequence). The V end lost 1 base, the J end lost 1 base, and 10 bases lay between the germline ends. This CDR3 contains 15 residues. CDR3: CATSRGPGNNYGYTF. In DNA, the CDR3 is TGTGCCACCAGCAGAGGGCCAGGAAATAACTATGGCTACACCTTC.

V is TRBV6-6 and J is TRBJ1-3; no definite D call. Trimming took off 6 bases at V and 0 bases at J, with 9 bases between the two ends. The CDR3 has 14 residues. Germline V gene lookup returns CDR1 MNHNY and CDR2 SVGAGI (reference sequence). CDR3 sequence: CASRPSVSGNTIYF. The CDR3 DNA follows: TGTGCCAGCAGGCCTTCCGTCTCTGGAAACACCATATATTTT.